This TCR beta chain appears in the sequencing data of a study of control samples from healthy donors and cancer patients. This table comes from immunoSEQ multiplex PCR, and its TCRdb copy is limited to in-frame clones, with some not included. The table lists about 160,000 clones, around 90% of them singletons. The CDR3 totals 11 residues. V was pared by 7 bases and J by 11 bases, with 14 bases between. Germline CDR1 reads SNHLY; CDR2 reads FYNNEI. This clone was seen more than once but under ten times. This sequence originates from a man under 40 in good health. The specimen sequenced was blood. The chain couples TRBV2 to TRBJ1-1; D perhaps matches TRBD1 (6 bases). This CDR3 reads CASILRDKAFF. The CDR3 DNA follows: TGTGCCAGCATTCTCCGGGACAAGGCTTTCTTT.